This section outlines one T cell receptor (beta chain) sequence together with its context. Trimming removed 10 bases from V and 3 bases from J, with 18 bases in between. This CDR3 comprises 14 residues. Germline CDR1 reads ENHRY; CDR2 reads SYGVKD. The sample is drawn from a study of blood T cell repertoires in COVID-19. Study details: The United States, Italy and Spain were the sources of the acute and convalescent COVID-19 samples. Sample material is recorded as cDNA or gDNA derived from T cells, B-cell-depleted T cells, or PBMCs.

In the authors' workflow: Cell counts per sample came from amplifying reference gene primers. The protocol was immunoSEQ multiplex PCR, while the TCRdb copy is restricted to in-frame clones and leaves out a portion. V, J and clone size are those of that table, while D and trimming were read from the DNA. The sample gives nearly 350,000 clones, 90% to 95% of which show up once; under 3.5% is in the top ten. The genes are TRBV10-3 and TRBJ1-1; D is ambiguous. The sequence was collected from a young woman who had recovered from COVID-19. Sequencing was done on a sample of peripheral blood. DNA of the CDR3: TGTGCCACTGGGCGGCGGGAAGGCGACACTGAAGCTTTCTTT. It yields the protein CATGRREGDTEAFF.